Each of the 21 T cell receptor beta chains below was sequenced from the same sample in a study of T cell clones after liver transplantation. Profiling relied on immunoSEQ multiplex PCR, and the TCRdb table lists in-frame clones only, not all of them. The sample consists of about 15,000 clones, approximately 86% of them appearing once. The source material was CD8+ T cells from blood, sampled about 50 months after liver transplant. The receptors shown here come from a human patient who received a liver transplant. Some T cells may have originated in the graft donor.

The CDR3 here is CASSPGGKANEKLFF. For the CDR3, the DNA is TGTGCCAGCAGCCCAGGGGGTAAAGCTAATGAAAAACTGTTTTTT. The chain employs TRBV7-9 and TRBJ1-4; TRBD1 matches at 7 bases. CDR1 and CDR2 from the germline V gene are SEHNR and FQNEAQ (reference sequence). This CDR3 is 15 amino acids long. V gave up 5 bases and J gave up 3 bases; unmatched junction bases: 6.

This rearrangement joins TRBV7-3 to TRBJ1-1, with TRBD1 matching over 8 bases. There are 16 residues in the CDR3. Germline V CDR1 and CDR2: SGHTA, FQGTGA. The V and J ends lost 5 bases and 2 bases, in that order; junction bases with no gene match: 10. The CDR3: CASSPPKTGGNTEAFF. The DNA of the CDR3 is TGTGCCAGCAGCCCGCCAAAAACAGGGGGAAACACTGAAGCTTTCTTT.

The genes are TRBV11-3 and TRBJ1-1; D ambiguous. The germline V and J ends were trimmed by 1 base and 10 bases, with 10 bases remaining between them. This CDR3 has 12 amino acids. Germline CDR1 SGHNT, CDR2 YENEEA. CDR3 sequence reads: CASSLVNGVAFF. CDR3 DNA: TGTGCCAGCAGCTTAGTTAACGGGGTAGCTTTCTTT.

V usage is TRBV19 and J usage is TRBJ1-5; D not certain. V was cut by 9 bases and J by 0 bases, with 9 bases left in between. Germline V gene sequence: CDR1 LNHDA, CDR2 SQIVND (reference sequence). CDR3 length equals 13 residues. In DNA form, the CDR3 reads TGTGCCAGCGATACTTATAGCAATCAGCCCCAGCATTTT. Its protein product is CASDTYSNQPQHF.

The genes are TRBV7-6 and TRBJ2-2, with D perhaps assigned TRBD1 or TRBD2 (7 bases each). V shed 2 bases and J shed 6 bases, with 13 bases lying between them. Germline CDR1 is SGHVS and CDR2 is FNYEAQ. The CDR3 extends over 15 amino acids. This CDR3 reads CASSLRQGGAGELFF. DNA for the CDR3: TGTGCCAGCAGCTTACGGCAGGGGGGGGCCGGGGAGCTGTTTTTT.

This chain joins TRBV5-5 and TRBJ2-5; D uncertain. Germline V gives CDR1 SGHKS, CDR2 YYEKEE (reference sequence). The V end lost 6 bases, the J end lost 5 bases, and 14 bases lay between the germline ends. The CDR3 contains 13 residues. CDR3 DNA: TGTGCCAGCACCTTTGGGGTGGGGGAGACCCAGTACTTC. Its translation is CASTFGVGETQYF. Drawing the rest from reference TRBV5-5 and TRBJ2-5, the complete variable domain is DAGVTQSPTHLIKTRGQQVTLRCSPISGHKSVSWYQQVLGQGPQFIFQYYEKEERGRGNFPDRFSARQFPNYSSELNVNALLLGDSALYLCASTFGVGETQYFGPGTRLLVL.

This chain links TRBV27 with TRBJ1-5; no definite D call. The length of the CDR3 is 13 residues. Germline CDR1 is MNHEY and CDR2 is SMNVEV (reference sequence). V was trimmed by 6 bases and J by 6 bases, leaving 12 bases between them. CDR3 protein: CASRTAVGQPQHF. In DNA form, the CDR3 reads TGTGCCAGCAGAACTGCGGTGGGTCAGCCCCAGCATTTT.

This chain links TRBV28 with TRBJ2-7, with D tentatively TRBD2 (5 bases). V lost 3 bases and J lost 6, with 6 bases in between. This CDR3 has 11 residues. Germline V CDR1 and CDR2: MDHEN, SYDVKM. The CDR3 spells CASSFAGEQYF. Written as DNA, the CDR3 is TGTGCCAGCAGTTTCGCGGGCGAGCAGTACTTC.

This chain links TRBV27 with TRBJ1-1, with D possibly matching TRBD1 (5 bases). The CDR3 runs 13 residues. The germline V gene encodes CDR1 MNHEY and CDR2 SMNVEV (reference sequence). V dropped 3 bases and J dropped 7 bases, with 12 bases sitting between them. In nucleotides, the CDR3 is TGTGCCAGCAGTTTTACAGGTTATTTTGAAGCTTTCTTT. Translation: CASSFTGYFEAFF.

V is TRBV14 and J is TRBJ2-7, with D possibly matching TRBD1 (7 bases). The CDR3 is 14 amino acids. Trimming left V 2 bases short and J 4 bases short, with 12 bases between. Germline CDR1 and CDR2: SGHDN and FVKESK. CDR3 region: CASSQWAGGYEQYF. In DNA form, the CDR3 reads TGTGCCAGCAGCCAATGGGCAGGGGGGTACGAGCAGTACTTC.

V usage is TRBV18 and J usage is TRBJ2-7; 7 nucleotides agree with TRBD1. CDR3 size: 15 residues. Per germline, CDR1 KGHSH and CDR2 LQKENI. V was clipped by 3 bases and J by 2 bases; unmatched bases: 7. CDR3 nucleotides: TGTGCCAGCTCACCCCGGGACAGCTTCCCCTACGAGCAGTACTTC. Protein: CASSPRDSFPYEQYF.

V usage is TRBV30 and J usage is TRBJ2-2; D is unclear. The V gene's germline CDR1 is GTSNPN and CDR2 SVGIG (reference sequence). This CDR3 has 11 residues. Trimming took 2 bases from V and 7 from J, leaving 5 bases between them. In DNA form, the CDR3 reads TGTGCCTGGAGTAATGACGGGGAGCTGTTTTTT. This sequence encodes CAWSNDGELFF.

The chain carries TRBV6-1 and TRBJ2-3; TRBD2 matches at 8 bases. With 3 bases clipped from V and 6 bases from J, the junction kept 11 bases outside the gene matches. In germline, CDR1 is MNHNS, CDR2 SASEGT. The CDR3 sequence is 16 residues long. CDR3 amino acids: CASSDLAGGPPDTQYF. In DNA form, the CDR3 reads TGTGCCAGCAGTGATCTGGCGGGAGGCCCCCCGGATACGCAGTATTTT.

The V call is TRBV15, the J call TRBJ2-2, with 7 bases lining up with TRBD1. Per germline, CDR1 LNHNV and CDR2 YYDKDF (reference sequence). Trimming took 6 bases from V and 0 from J; bases not matched to a gene: 4. The CDR3 is made up of 15 amino acids. The chain's CDR3 is CATSRDRSNTGELFF. The CDR3 coding sequence is TGTGCCACCAGTAGGGACAGATCGAACACCGGGGAGCTGTTTTTT. Together with reference TRBV15 and TRBJ2-2, the CDR3 gives the full variable domain: DAMVIQNPRYQVTQFGKPVTLSCSQTLNHNVMYWYQQKSSQAPKLLFHYYDKDFNNEADTPDNFQSRRPNTSFCFLDIRSPGLGDTAMYLCATSRDRSNTGELFFGEGSRLTVL.

This chain uses TRBV7-3 with TRBJ1-1, with unresolved D. Germline V CDR1 and CDR2: SGHTA, FQGTGA. The CDR3 extends over 13 amino acids. Trimming took 5 bases from V and 4 from J, leaving 11 bases between them. The CDR3 nucleotides are TGTGCCAGCAGCAATGAAGTTGGCACTGAAGCTTTCTTT. Translation: CASSNEVGTEAFF.

This clone has more than one count but fewer than ten. The rearrangement links TRBV7-2 to TRBJ2-7, with TRBD2 matching over 10 bases. The junction had 5 bases not matched to a gene; V was cut back by 5 bases and J by 1 base. The CDR3 has 15 residues. Per germline, CDR1 SGHTA and CDR2 FQGNSA. The CDR3 region is CASSQELAGSYEQYF. The CDR3 region has the DNA TGTGCCAGCAGCCAAGAACTAGCGGGATCCTACGAGCAGTACTTC.

The chain is built from TRBV6-9 and TRBJ1-1; maybe TRBD1 (5 bases). Germline V gene data show CDR1 as MNHGY and CDR2 as SVAAGI. The CDR3 spans 13 residues. V was clipped by 6 bases and J by 1 base, with 9 bases between them. CDR3 in DNA: TGTGCCAGCAGGACAGACGCGAACACTGAAGCTTTCTTT. Its translation: CASRTDANTEAFF.

This sequence joins TRBV27 and TRBJ2-7; tentative D call: TRBD1 (5 bases). CDR1 and CDR2 (germline): MNHEY, SMNVEV (reference sequence). CDR3 length equals 12 residues. Trimming pared 3 bases from V and 6 bases from J, leaving 9 bases between. The CDR3 DNA sequence: TGTGCCAGCAGTTTCGTTGGGGCCGAGCAGTACTTC. Protein sequence: CASSFVGAEQYF.

The rearrangement uses TRBV7-9 and TRBJ1-5, with 7 nucleotides matching TRBD1. The CDR3 covers 16 residues. V shed 4 bases and J 6 bases; nucleotides not matched to a gene: 12. The V gene's germline CDR1 is SEHNR and CDR2 FQNEAQ (reference sequence). This CDR3 reads CASSWTRTGSGQPQHF. The CDR3 nucleotides read TGTGCCAGCAGCTGGACTCGGACAGGTTCGGGTCAGCCCCAGCATTTT.

The V gene is TRBV7-3, the J gene TRBJ2-3; 8 bases match TRBD2. In germline, CDR1 is SGHTA, CDR2 FQGTGA. The CDR3 sequence is 15 residues long. V shed 5 bases and J 3 bases; nucleotides not matched to a gene: 7. The CDR3 bases are TGTGCCAGCAGCCACCGGGGGGGCCGGACAGATACGCAGTATTTT. It is translated as CASSHRGGRTDTQYF. Based on the CDR3 plus reference TRBV7-3 and TRBJ2-3, the full variable domain is GAGVSQTPSNKVTEKGKYVELRCDPISGHTALYWYRQSLGQGPEFLIYFQGTGAADDSGLPNDRFFAVRPEGSVSTLKIQRTERGDSAVYLCASSHRGGRTDTQYFGPGTRLTVL.

The chain couples TRBV9 to TRBJ1-2; D may be TRBD1 (6 bases). CDR1 is SGDLS and CDR2 is YYNGEE in the germline V gene. The germline V and J ends were trimmed by 0 bases and 8 bases, with 11 bases remaining between them. There are 13 residues in the CDR3. The CDR3 DNA sequence: TGTGCCAGCAGCGTAGCGGGGGCGGGCGGCTACACCTTC. This gives the protein CASSVAGAGGYTF.